The sequence of this TCR beta chain was determined in a study of cytomegalovirus exposure and HLA in healthy donors. This clone was recorded once. The antigen remains unidentified. Researchers ran the PCR with 60 Vbeta and 13 Jbeta primers. Assay used: immunoSEQ multiplex PCR; TCRdb lists only in-frame clones, some missing. The sample yields 170,000 or so clones, 79% seen once. Study results and caveats: It was reportedly the case that the classifier diagnosed cytomegalovirus status with high specificity and sensitivity. Trimming of TCR beta V- and J-genes showed a link, identified in a later analysis, to a missense DCLRE1C variant.

CDR1 MGHRA and CDR2 YSYEKL come from the germline V gene. This CDR3 region has 15 residues. Losses at the gene ends were 0 bases for V and 8 bases for J; bases not matched to a gene: 5. This TCR derives from a woman in her thirties or forties in good health and CMV-seronegative. This chain links TRBV4-1 with TRBJ2-1; TRBD2 matches at 9 bases. Sequencing was carried out using PBMCs. The CDR3 is CASSQERGGADEQFF. CDR3 sequence (DNA): TGCGCCAGCAGCCAAGAGCGGGGGGGGGCTGATGAGCAGTTCTTC.